The present entry profiles one T cell receptor beta chain with its context. Germline CDR1 reads DFQATT; CDR2 reads SNEGSKA (reference sequence). This CDR3 comprises 11 residues. Trimming stripped 3 bases from V and 5 bases from J, with 5 bases between. These data originate in a study of blood T cell repertoires in COVID-19. Study context: COVID-19 samples, acute and convalescent, were from the United States, Italy and Spain.

Original processing notes: Estimation of nucleated cell counts was performed using reference gene primer amplification. The protocol was immunoSEQ multiplex PCR, while the TCRdb copy is restricted to in-frame clones and leaves out a portion. V, J and clone size are taken as reported in that table, and D and trimming were inferred from the DNA itself. Among roughly 56,000 clones, 75% to 90% were seen once, and the ten largest hold around 15%. Sequenced sample: peripheral blood. This chain connects TRBV20-1 to TRBJ1-5, with no clear D. The receptor comes from a human donor in a cohort sampled during active COVID-19. CDR3 DNA: TGCAGTGCTAGCCGGGATCAGCCCCAGCATTTT. Amino acid sequence: CSASRDQPQHF.